These 28 T cell receptor beta chains share one sample of origin, sequenced in a study of CD8 T cells in ankylosing spondylitis. A single record per CDR3 protein comes from TCRdb applying MiXCR to the 5' RACE reads. The table records about 220,000 distinct CDR3 sequences, roughly a tenth of them present only once. The material sequenced was blood, either unsorted or a sorted T cell fraction (not recorded which). The receptors derive from a male donor with ankylosing spondylitis or in good health (not recorded which).

This clonotype was seen ten or more times. The V call is TRBV18, the J call TRBJ2-7; tentatively, D is TRBD2 (6 bases). With 6 bases removed from V and 3 bases from J, the gap between germline ends came to 15 bases. The CDR3 extends over 14 amino acids. CDR1 KGHSH and CDR2 LQKENI come from the germline V gene. The CDR3 loop reads CASSPSGDDYEQYF. DNA of the CDR3: TGTGCCAGCTCCCCGTCGGGGGATGACTACGAGCAGTACTTC.

The chain combines TRBV3-1 with TRBJ1-1; a possible D gene is TRBD1 (5 bases). This CDR3 is 15 amino acids long. V was pared by 8 bases and J by 4 bases, with 20 bases between. CDR1 and CDR2 (germline): LGHDT, YNNKEL (reference sequence). CDR3 residues: CASALRGRGGTEAFF. The CDR3 nucleotides read TGTGCCAGCGCACTCCGGGGCCGCGGGGGCACTGAAGCTTTCTTT.

This clonotype was detected many times. The chain carries TRBV7-3 and TRBJ2-2; tentative D call: TRBD2 (5 bases). The CDR3 loop spans 16 amino acids. V dropped 1 base and J dropped 8 bases, with 17 bases sitting between them. Germline CDR1 reads SGHTA; CDR2 reads FQGTGA. The CDR3 region has the DNA TGTGCCAGCAGCTTAAATCCGGGAAAATTGTTTGGGGAGCTGTTTTTT. As protein: CASSLNPGKLFGELFF.

This clonotype came up many times. The rearrangement uses TRBV29-1 and TRBJ1-2; D is uncertain. Per germline, CDR1 SQVTM and CDR2 ANQGSEA. This CDR3 comprises 15 residues. Between the trimmed V and J ends, which lost 2 bases and 1 base, there was a span of 14 bases. The CDR3 nucleotides are TGCAGCGTTGAATCTGAAGGGCCGCTTAACTATGGCTACACCTTC. Translation: CSVESEGPLNYGYTF. Full variable domain (remainder filled in from reference TRBV29-1 and TRBJ1-2): SAVISQKPSRDICQRGTSLTIQCQVDSQVTMMFWYRQQPGQSLTLIATANQGSEATYESGFVIDKFPISRPNLTFSTLTVSNMSPEDSSIYLCSVESEGPLNYGYTFGSGTRLTVV.

As regards this clonotype: A single base separates this from a much larger clone, so it may be a read error. J is TRBJ2-3 and V is TRBV5-1, with no clear D. Germline lookup yields CDR1 SGHRS and CDR2 YFSETQ. This CDR3 spans 13 amino acids. The CDR3 spells CASSFGPTDTLYF. The CDR3 bases are TGCGCCAGCAGCTTCGGGCCCACAGATACGCTGTATTTT.

At least ten counts were recorded for this clonotype. In DNA, the CDR3 is TGTGCCAGCACCCCGCTTGGGGGCGGCACAGATACGCAGTATTTT. Translating gives CASTPLGGGTDTQYF. The chain recombines TRBV6-1 with TRBJ2-3; the D gene is possibly TRBD1 (6 bases). The V gene lost 7 bases and the J gene lost 1 base, with 15 bases spanning the gap. Germline loops: CDR1 MNHNS, CDR2 SASEGT. There are 15 residues in the CDR3.

This clonotype was detected many times. The CDR3 spells CASSDGGRGYEQYF. Here the CDR3 DNA reads TGTGCCAGCAGTGATGGGGGTAGAGGCTACGAGCAGTACTTC. The chain has TRBV2 and TRBJ2-7, with D perhaps being TRBD1 or TRBD2 (5 bases each). Between the trimmed V and J ends, which lost 3 bases and 3 bases, there was a span of 12 bases. Germline loops: CDR1 SNHLY, CDR2 FYNNEI. The CDR3 spans 14 residues. The full variable domain, in which reference TRBV2 and TRBJ2-7 provide the parts outside the CDR3, is EPEVTQTPSHQVTQMGQEVILRCVPISNHLYFYWYRQILGQKVEFLVSFYNNEISEKSEIFDDQFSVERPDGSNFTLKIRSTKLEDSAMYFCASSDGGRGYEQYFGPGTRLTVT.

This clonotype appeared many times. The chain joins TRBV5-5 to TRBJ1-5; D might be TRBD1 (5 bases). This CDR3 has 16 amino acids. CDR1 is SGHKS and CDR2 is YYEKEE in the germline V gene (reference sequence). V was shortened by 1 base and J by 0 bases, with 11 bases between the two germline ends. The CDR3 DNA reads as TGTGCCAGCAGCTTGTCGGGGGTCTATAGCAATCAGCCCCAGCATTTT. This translates into CASSLSGVYSNQPQHF.

At least ten counts were recorded for this clonotype. The gene calls are TRBV20-1 and TRBJ1-1; 9 bases agree with TRBD1. CDR3 size: 16 residues. Trimming removed 1 base from V and 5 bases from J; junction bases left unmatched: 11. Germline V gene lookup returns CDR1 DFQATT and CDR2 SNEGSKA (reference sequence). The CDR3 region has the DNA TGCAGTGCTAGAGTTTGGCACACAGGGGGCAGGACTGAAGCTTTCTTT. Translated: CSARVWHTGGRTEAFF.

This clonotype turned up a few times. The V gene is TRBV7-2, the J gene TRBJ1-5, with TRBD1 matching over 9 bases. The CDR3 runs 16 residues. Germline V gives CDR1 SGHTA, CDR2 FQGNSA. The trim removed 4 bases at V and 2 bases at J, leaving 6 bases unmatched. CDR3 DNA: TGTGCCAGCAGCTACACAGGGGGCGGGGGCAATCAGCCCCAGCATTTT. It encodes CASSYTGGGGNQPQHF.

This rearrangement joins TRBV13 to TRBJ2-7, with D tentatively TRBD1 (5 bases). The V gene lost 1 base and the J gene lost 2 bases, with 12 bases spanning the gap. Germline CDR1 is PRHDT and CDR2 is FYEKMQ (reference sequence). The CDR3 has 15 amino acids. DNA of the CDR3: TGTGCCAGCAGCTTAGTTCGTGACAGTCCCTACGAGCAGTACTTC. This gives the protein CASSLVRDSPYEQYF.

The table lists this clonotype with many counts. At one of its ends the junction is not consistent with the germline gene, which may arise from a read error. The chain links TRBV5-1 to TRBJ2-3; D gene uncertain. CDR1 is SGHRS and CDR2 is YFSETQ in the germline V gene. This CDR3 contains 12 residues. CDR3 DNA: TGCGCCAGCGGCTTAGGCACAGATACGCAGTATTTT. Amino acids: CASGLGTDTQYF.

In its sample, this clonotype was seen many times. The chain has TRBV6-1 and TRBJ1-2; 7 bases fit TRBD1. Germline V gene sequence: CDR1 MNHNS, CDR2 SASEGT. The CDR3 spans 16 residues. Trimming at V came to 6 bases and at J to 1 base, leaving 11 bases not matched to a gene. The CDR3 bases are TGTGCCAGCAGAAGCCCTCGGGACAGAGTTAACTATGGCTACACCTTC. It translates to CASRSPRDRVNYGYTF.

This clonotype has at least ten counts. The chain has TRBV12-3 or TRBV12-4 and TRBJ2-5; D ambiguous. This CDR3 comprises 12 residues. Trimming pared 6 bases from V and 2 bases from J, leaving 7 bases between. This CDR3 is CASSIGQETQYF. CDR3 DNA: TGTGCCAGCAGCATAGGACAAGAGACCCAGTACTTC.

This clonotype was recorded at least ten times. The chain has TRBV12-3 or TRBV12-4 and TRBJ1-2; D possibly corresponds to TRBD1 (5 bases). CDR3 length: 13 amino acids. Trimming pared 6 bases from V and 6 bases from J, leaving 14 bases between. The CDR3 loop reads CASRETAEDGYTF. CDR3 nucleotide sequence: TGTGCCAGCAGGGAGACAGCTGAAGATGGCTACACCTTC.

This clonotype was observed many times. The chain joins TRBV6-2 or TRBV6-3 to TRBJ2-5, with a weak D call TRBD2 (6 bases). Germline CDR1 and CDR2: MNHEY and SVGEGT. V was pared by 0 bases and J by 5 bases, with 10 bases between. This CDR3 region has 14 residues. The CDR3 loop reads CASSYSSGGETQYF. In DNA, the CDR3 is TGTGCCAGCAGTTACTCCAGCGGAGGGGAGACCCAGTACTTC.

This clonotype was detected a few times. The chain combines TRBV11-2 with TRBJ2-5; 9 bases are shared with TRBD2. This CDR3 region has 15 residues. Germline values: CDR1 SGHAT, CDR2 FQNNGV. With V trimmed by 5 bases and J by 3 bases, 7 bases remained unmatched. The CDR3: CASSPSGGKEETQYF. The CDR3 DNA is TGTGCCAGCAGCCCAAGCGGGGGGAAGGAAGAGACCCAGTACTTC.

This clonotype was seen many times. The rearrangement uses TRBV20-1 and TRBJ2-7; 8 bases line up with TRBD2. The V segment lost 4 bases and the J segment 6 bases; nucleotides outside the gene matches: 11. Per germline, CDR1 DFQATT and CDR2 SNEGSKA (reference sequence). This CDR3 is built from 14 residues. The CDR3 DNA is TGCAGTGCTAACCACCCCGGGGGGGCAGGCGAGCAGTACTTC. This translates into CSANHPGGAGEQYF.

In its sample, this clonotype was seen many times. The V call is TRBV6-5, the J call TRBJ1-4, with 7 positions matching TRBD1. Trimming at V came to 0 bases and at J to 1 base, leaving 5 bases not matched to a gene. The germline gives CDR1 MNHEY, CDR2 SVGAGI. The CDR3 length is 17 residues. DNA for the CDR3: TGTGCCAGCAGTTACTCGGGCAGGGGGAGAACTAATGAAAAACTGTTTTTT. Its protein product is CASSYSGRGRTNEKLFF.

This clonotype came up many times. V and J are TRBV4-2 and TRBJ2-1; 8 bases fit TRBD2. The V gene end was trimmed by 4 bases and the J gene end by 8 bases; junction bases not matched to a gene: 4. Germline V CDR1 and CDR2: LGHNA, YNFKEQ. The CDR3 has 13 amino acids. The CDR3 DNA reads as TGTGCCAGCAGCCCCGGCGGGGGGTATGAGCAGTTCTTC. The encoded protein is CASSPGGGYEQFF.

The sample holds many counts of this clonotype. This chain joins TRBV6-1 and TRBJ1-1; 10 bases agree with TRBD1. Germline values: CDR1 MNHNS, CDR2 SASEGT. This CDR3 spans 16 amino acids. Germline trimming cut 5 bases from V and 1 base from J; bases unmatched to any gene: 7. CDR3 DNA: TGTGCCAGCAGTCGCCCGGGACAGGGGACGAACACTGAAGCTTTCTTT. This encodes CASSRPGQGTNTEAFF.

At least ten counts were recorded for this clonotype. This sequence joins TRBV29-1 and TRBJ1-2, with no clear D. This CDR3 contains 15 residues. V was cut by 1 base and J by 4 bases, with 16 bases left in between. Germline assignment: CDR1 SQVTM and CDR2 ANQGSEA. CDR3 sequence: CSVEAPRESFYGYTF. The CDR3 DNA follows: TGCAGCGTTGAAGCGCCACGTGAAAGCTTCTATGGCTACACCTTC.

The sample holds many counts of this clonotype. This chain uses TRBV20-1 with TRBJ2-3, with 8 bases lining up with TRBD2. Germline V gene data show CDR1 as DFQATT and CDR2 as SNEGSKA (reference sequence). This CDR3 region has 13 residues. V dropped 6 bases and J dropped 3; count of bases not matched to a gene: 5. CDR3 amino acids: CSALGGATDTQYF. The CDR3 nucleotides are TGCAGTGCCCTCGGGGGGGCAACAGATACGCAGTATTTT.

This clonotype was recorded many times. The genes are TRBV20-1 and TRBJ1-2; no reliable D call. Per the germline V gene, CDR1 is DFQATT and CDR2 is SNEGSKA (reference sequence). This CDR3 has 11 residues. The V gene lost 6 bases and the J gene lost 7 bases, with 12 bases spanning the gap. CDR3 in DNA: TGCAGTGCCCGGCGGAGTTTTGGCTACACCTTC. Its protein is CSARRSFGYTF.

This clonotype was seen many times. One junction end disagrees with the germline gene, perhaps due to a read error. The rearrangement links TRBV20-1 to TRBJ2-5; 13 bases line up with TRBD2. CDR1 and CDR2 from the germline V gene are DFQATT and SNEGSKA (reference sequence). The CDR3 is 14 amino acids. The CDR3 loop reads CSARDRLAGGPGHF. CDR3 DNA sequence: TGCAGTGCTAGAGATCGACTAGCGGGGGGCCCGGGGCACTTC.

To note about this clonotype: This may be a read error: a much more frequent sequence differs by one nucleotide. The V call is TRBV28, the J call TRBJ2-7; D is ambiguous. This CDR3 comprises 14 residues. Germline assignment: CDR1 MDHEN and CDR2 SYDVKM. This CDR3 is CAGAKAASSYERYF. As DNA, the CDR3 is TGTGCCGGCGCGAAAGCCGCAAGCTCCTACGAGCGGTACTTC.

The V and J genes are TRBV5-1 and TRBJ2-7; D is unclear. The germline gives CDR1 SGHRS, CDR2 YFSETQ. V was cut by 0 bases and J by 7 bases, with 5 bases left in between. This CDR3 spans 11 amino acids. The CDR3 is CASSLGPEQYF. The CDR3 bases are TGCGCCAGCAGCTTGGGGCCGGAGCAGTACTTC. Full variable domain (rest looked up from reference TRBV5-1 and TRBJ2-7): KAGVTQTPRYLIKTRGQQVTLSCSPISGHRSVSWYQQTPGQGLQFLFEYFSETQRNKGNFPGRFSGRQFSNSRSEMNVSTLELGDSALYLCASSLGPEQYFGPGTRLTVT.

This clonotype came up many times. This chain connects TRBV20-1 to TRBJ1-4; D unclear. Trimming removed 3 bases at V and 10 bases at J, with 15 bases between. This CDR3 is 13 amino acids long. In germline, CDR1 is DFQATT, CDR2 SNEGSKA (reference sequence). Written as DNA, the CDR3 is TGCAGTGCTAGGGATTGGGAGATCGGAAAACTGTTTTTT. Protein: CSARDWEIGKLFF.